The 26 T cell receptor beta chains listed next were all sequenced from one sample in a study of response to subunit inactivated influenza vaccine. TCRdb recomputed calls from the RT-PCR reads with MiXCR, one row per CDR3 protein. This table has 650,000 to 800,000 distinct CDR3 sequences, approximately 14% appearing once. The sample consisted of PBMCs from blood, taken 14 days before vaccination. Source of these receptors: a man aged 50 to 59 who received an inactivated influenza vaccine.

V and J are TRBV19 and TRBJ1-5, with D uncertain. Germline assignment: CDR1 LNHDA and CDR2 SQIVND (reference sequence). There are 13 residues in the CDR3. V lost 5 bases, J lost 3 bases, and 8 bases lay in between. CDR3: CASSEYTNQPQHF. CDR3 sequence (DNA): TGTGCCAGTAGTGAATATACCAATCAGCCCCAGCATTTT.

This chain connects TRBV4-1 to TRBJ1-2, with unresolved D. Trimming took off 0 bases at V and 4 bases at J, with 9 bases between the two ends. The CDR3 has 14 residues. CDR1 and CDR2 from the germline V gene are MGHRA and YSYEKL. CDR3 region: CASSQEKSTYGYTF. CDR3 in DNA: TGCGCCAGCAGCCAAGAGAAGAGTACCTATGGCTACACCTTC.

The J gene is TRBJ2-1, the V gene TRBV7-3; D remains unclear. The germline V gene has CDR1 SGHTA and CDR2 FQGTGA. CDR3 length equals 15 residues. Trimming removed 5 bases at V and 7 bases at J, with 18 bases between. The chain's CDR3 is CASSPGSGRSNEQFF. Here the CDR3 DNA reads TGTGCCAGCAGCCCAGGATCGGGCCGCTCGAATGAGCAGTTCTTC.

This clonotype was detected a few times. For the CDR3, the DNA is TGTGCCTGGAGTAAAGCGGAGCAGTACTTC. It encodes CAWSKAEQYF. V gene TRBV30 combines with J gene TRBJ2-7; D gene uncertain. Germline V lookup: CDR1 GTSNPN, CDR2 SVGIG (reference sequence). Trimming took off 2 bases at V and 7 bases at J, with 6 bases between the two ends. The CDR3 contains 10 residues.

This clonotype was found many times. The chain is built from TRBV2 and TRBJ2-7; 8 bases are a match to TRBD1. The CDR3 consists of 17 residues. V lost 4 bases and J lost 7; bases outside the gene matches: 18. CDR1 is SNHLY and CDR2 is FYNNEI in the germline V gene. CDR3 nucleotide sequence: TGTGCCAGCAGTGGGGGTACAGGGGGTTTTAACGGAAGTGAGCAGTACTTC. Residues: CASSGGTGGFNGSEQYF.

The chain recombines TRBV7-9 with TRBJ2-7; TRBD2 matches 9 bases. Germline loops: CDR1 SEHNR, CDR2 FQNEAQ (reference sequence). CDR3 length: 17 amino acids. J was trimmed by 0 bases and V by 1 base; bases with no gene match: 7. CDR3 sequence reads: CASSLVTTSGSSYEQYF. CDR3 nucleotides: TGTGCCAGCAGCTTAGTCACGACTAGCGGTAGCTCCTACGAGCAGTACTTC.

V usage is TRBV28 and J usage is TRBJ1-6, with D perhaps TRBD1 (6 bases). V was cut by 3 bases and J by 2 bases, with 8 bases left in between. Germline V CDR1 and CDR2: MDHEN, SYDVKM. CDR3 length: 15 residues. CDR3 residues: CASSFRGPYNSPLHF. The CDR3 DNA reads TGTGCCAGCAGTTTCCGGGGGCCCTATAATTCACCCCTCCACTTT.

V usage is TRBV5-1 and J usage is TRBJ2-1; 13 nucleotides line up with TRBD2. Per the germline V gene, CDR1 is SGHRS and CDR2 is YFSETQ. The CDR3 extends over 15 amino acids. V dropped 5 bases and J dropped 7; count of bases not matched to a gene: 6. DNA for the CDR3: TGCGCCAGCAGACCTACTAGCGGGGGGGCAAATGAGCAGTTCTTC. Protein: CASRPTSGGANEQFF.

The chain couples TRBV29-1 to TRBJ2-7; 7 bases are shared with TRBD2. Trimming took 4 bases from V and 2 from J; bases not matched to a gene: 5. This CDR3 has 13 residues. Germline lookup yields CDR1 SQVTM and CDR2 ANQGSEA. The CDR3 region is CSVGSRGAYEQYF. CDR3 sequence (DNA): TGCAGCGTTGGAAGTCGGGGGGCCTACGAGCAGTACTTC.

This clonotype has only a few counts. The chain employs TRBV12-3 or TRBV12-4 and TRBJ2-5; D is unclear. Between the trimmed V and J ends, which lost 0 bases and 5 bases, there was a span of 7 bases. This CDR3 spans 13 amino acids. The CDR3 coding sequence is TGTGCCAGCAGTTTAGCGCAGGCTGAGACCCAGTACTTC. Its translation is CASSLAQAETQYF.

The gene calls are TRBV7-8 and TRBJ1-4, with 8 bases identical to TRBD1. The V segment lost 1 base and the J segment 4 bases; nucleotides outside the gene matches: 5. Per the germline V gene, CDR1 is SGHVS and CDR2 is FQNEAQ. The CDR3 consists of 16 residues. CDR3 nucleotides: TGTGCCAGCAGCTTAGGGCCGGGACAGGTTAATGAAAAACTGTTTTTT. This gives the protein CASSLGPGQVNEKLFF.

The V and J genes are TRBV2 and TRBJ2-5; D is perhaps TRBD2 (6 bases). The V gene's germline CDR1 is SNHLY and CDR2 FYNNEI. This CDR3 has 12 amino acids. V was clipped by 11 bases and J by 9 bases, with 19 bases between them. In DNA, the CDR3 is TGTGCCGGGCGGGGCACGGTGGGGTCCCAGTACTTC. As protein: CAGRGTVGSQYF.

This chain uses TRBV25-1 with TRBJ1-5, with unresolved D. The CDR3 is made up of 12 amino acids. Germline values: CDR1 MGHDK, CDR2 SYGVNS. V was shortened by 8 bases and J by 2 bases, with 7 bases between the two germline ends. CDR3 coding DNA: TGTGCCAGCTGCCAAGGCAATCAGCCCCAGCATTTT. The encoded protein is CASCQGNQPQHF.

This clonotype was observed once. This chain uses TRBV9 with TRBJ2-1; D remains ambiguous. This CDR3 contains 11 residues. Trimming left V 4 bases short and J 8 bases short, with 7 bases between. The V gene's germline CDR1 is SGDLS and CDR2 YYNGEE. CDR3 nucleotides: TGTGCCAGCAGCTCAAGCTATGAGCAGTTCTTC. Its protein product is CASSSSYEQFF.

This clonotype turned up a few times. V usage is TRBV2 and J usage is TRBJ1-6; D is ambiguous. Germline lookup yields CDR1 SNHLY and CDR2 FYNNEI. The CDR3 has 16 amino acids. The V end lost 8 bases, the J end lost 0 bases, and 14 bases lay between the germline ends. The CDR3 loop is CASEWGTSSYNSPLHF. The DNA of the CDR3 is TGTGCCAGCGAGTGGGGTACGAGCTCCTATAATTCACCCCTCCACTTT.

The chain carries TRBV2 and TRBJ2-7; D tentatively fits TRBD1 or TRBD2 (5 bases each). The CDR3 contains 14 residues. V was pared by 4 bases and J by 3 bases, with 13 bases between. Germline assignment: CDR1 SNHLY and CDR2 FYNNEI. This CDR3 reads CASSGGQGGYEQYF. The CDR3, as DNA: TGTGCCAGCAGTGGGGGCCAAGGAGGCTACGAGCAGTACTTC.

The rearrangement joins TRBV12-3 or TRBV12-4 to TRBJ2-2, with 13 nucleotides matching TRBD2. V dropped 6 bases and J dropped 7; count of bases not matched to a gene: 5. The CDR3 runs 15 residues. For the CDR3, the DNA is TGTGCCAGCAGGCTATGGACTAGCGGGGGCGGGGAGCTGTTTTTT. It codes for CASRLWTSGGGELFF.

This clonotype has a handful of counts. The V and J genes are TRBV4-1 and TRBJ2-1; 8 positions match TRBD2. Germline CDR1 reads MGHRA; CDR2 reads YSYEKL. With V trimmed by 4 bases and J by 7 bases, 18 bases remained unmatched. The CDR3 length is 18 residues. CDR3 in amino acids: CASSLLMVWLAGENEQFF. The CDR3 DNA reads TGCGCCAGCAGCCTATTGATGGTTTGGCTAGCGGGCGAAAATGAGCAGTTCTTC.

This clonotype was detected ten times or more. The chain couples TRBV5-1 to TRBJ1-6; tentative D call: TRBD1 (5 bases). CDR1 is SGHRS and CDR2 is YFSETQ in the germline V gene. There are 20 residues in the CDR3. Trimming stripped 4 bases from V and 6 bases from J, with 29 bases between. For the CDR3, the DNA is TGCGCCAGCAGCCCGGAGGCGGTAGGGGCATACGGCGGTTTTAATTCACCCCTCCACTTT. Its protein product is CASSPEAVGAYGGFNSPLHF.

This chain joins TRBV13 and TRBJ2-2; D may be TRBD2 (6 bases). The CDR3 has 16 residues. Germline lookup yields CDR1 PRHDT and CDR2 FYEKMQ (reference sequence). Trimming took 1 base from V and 6 from J, leaving 15 bases between them. CDR3 nucleotides: TGTGCCAGCAGCTTAGTCGGTCTAGCTAGCGCCGGGGAGCTGTTTTTT. Its protein is CASSLVGLASAGELFF. Supplemented by reference TRBV13 and TRBJ2-2, the full variable domain reads AAGVIQSPRHLIKEKRETATLKCYPIPRHDTVYWYQQGPGQDPQFLISFYEKMQSDKGSIPDRFSAQQFSDYHSELNMSSLELGDSALYFCASSLVGLASAGELFFGEGSRLTVL.

This clonotype occurred many times. The chain is built from TRBV7-2 and TRBJ1-6; D gene uncertain. CDR3 length equals 14 residues. The germline V gene has CDR1 SGHTA and CDR2 FQGNSA. V lost 1 base and J lost 6, with 7 bases in between. The DNA of the CDR3 is TGTGCCAGCAGCTTAGGCAGCATTAATTCACCCCTCCACTTT. It yields the protein CASSLGSINSPLHF.

This clonotype appeared a few times. The V call is TRBV6-2 or TRBV6-3, the J call TRBJ2-1; 8 bases line up with TRBD2. This CDR3 region has 16 residues. The ends lost 2 bases at V and 1 base at J; junction bases unmatched: 4. Germline CDR1 MNHEY, CDR2 SVGEGT. The chain's CDR3 is CASSYDERGSYNEQFF. The CDR3 coding sequence is TGTGCCAGCAGTTACGACGAGCGGGGGTCCTACAATGAGCAGTTCTTC.

The V call is TRBV10-3, the J call TRBJ2-7; D assignment may be TRBD1 or TRBD2 (6 bases each). V was cut by 5 bases and J by 3 bases, with 14 bases left in between. The CDR3 length is 14 residues. Germline values: CDR1 ENHRY, CDR2 SYGVKD. The CDR3 region is CAISWGALDYEQYF. CDR3 coding DNA: TGTGCCATCAGTTGGGGGGCGTTGGACTACGAGCAGTACTTC.

This clonotype was seen ten or more times. This CDR3 is CASSAGPGGRQETQYF. CDR3 nucleotides: TGTGCCAGCAGCGCTGGGCCAGGGGGAAGGCAAGAGACCCAGTACTTC. This sequence joins TRBV7-2 and TRBJ2-5, with 7 bases aligning to TRBD1. Germline V CDR1 and CDR2: SGHTA, FQGNSA. After removal of 5 bases from V and 2 bases from J, the junction contained 11 bases not matched to a gene. This CDR3 is built from 16 residues. The whole variable domain, filled in from reference TRBV7-2 and TRBJ2-5, reads GAGVSQSPSNKVTEKGKDVELRCDPISGHTALYWYRQSLGQGLEFLIYFQGNSAPDKSGLPSDRFSAERTGGSVSTLTIQRTQQEDSAVYLCASSAGPGGRQETQYFGPGTRLLVL.

The chain joins TRBV4-3 to TRBJ2-1, with TRBD1 as a possible D gene (5 bases). Trimming stripped 1 base from V and 12 bases from J, with 16 bases between. CDR3 length equals 14 residues. Germline V gene sequence: CDR1 LGHNA, CDR2 YSLEER. The CDR3 spells CASSQGSGLWGQFF. The CDR3 bases are TGCGCCAGCAGCCAAGGGTCAGGGTTGTGGGGGCAGTTCTTC.

The gene calls are TRBV9 and TRBJ2-2; no reliable D call. V gave up 4 bases and J gave up 4 bases, with 14 bases separating them. The CDR3 is 15 amino acids. Germline loops: CDR1 SGDLS, CDR2 YYNGEE. The CDR3 nucleotides read TGTGCCAGCAGCCCAGAGGTAGTCTTCACCGGGGAGCTGTTTTTT. Translated, it gives CASSPEVVFTGELFF.